A selection of T cell receptor beta chains follows, all from one sample in a study of blood T cells in healthy people across ages. TCRdb itself ran the 5' RACE reads through MiXCR, one entry per CDR3 protein. The sample consists of 1,500,000 or so distinct CDR3 sequences, roughly 60% of them appearing once. Material: blood. These receptors were taken from a young man in good health. Both conserved end residues are part of each CDR3. Only part of the rows carry a size: once, few, many, or a class if the clone is expanded.

v_call	j_call	clone_size	cdr3_aa
TRBV6-1	TRBJ2-1	.	CASGTPADNEQFF
TRBV29-1	TRBJ2-7	.	CSVEDAKGNYEQYF
TRBV27	TRBJ1-4	.	CASSPIDRGEKLFF
TRBV15	.	.	CATSRQGPSYEQYF
TRBV2	TRBJ2-2	.	CASSDRAESNTGELFF
TRBV5-1	TRBJ1-2	once	CASSSLGSANYGYTF
TRBV6-2/TRBV6-3	TRBJ2-7	once	CASSFRGLEHYEQYF
TRBV5-1	TRBJ2-7	.	CASSFGTGSEQYF
TRBV10-3	TRBJ2-4	.	CAINAFTGALAKNIQYF
TRBV5-1	TRBJ2-1	.	CASSLAGQADYNEQFF
TRBV29-1	TRBJ2-4	.	CSVRTRGDTYGQYF
TRBV4-3	TRBJ1-6	.	CASSQHRAMNSPLHF
TRBV6-5	TRBJ2-3	once	CASCSNRNLMGTQYF
TRBV7-9	TRBJ1-2	.	CASSPVGGNYGYTF
TRBV11-2	TRBJ2-1	once	CASSSERQDYNEQFF
TRBV5-1	TRBJ2-7	.	CASSLTRNYEQYF